These 14 T cell receptor beta chains were all obtained from the same sample, sequenced in a study of long-term antiretroviral therapy in people with HIV. Survey-level resolution applied to immunoSEQ assay v3.0. TCRdb keeps only in-frame clones here, not all; method: immunoSEQ multiplex PCR. In the table there are 25,000 to 35,000 clones, approximately 90% of which are singletons. Sequenced material: unsorted PBMCs, taken 1.8 years after starting antiretroviral therapy. The receptors come from a woman aged 18-29 years with HIV.

This clone occurred a few times. The chain links TRBV5-1 to TRBJ2-7, with D possibly matching TRBD1 (5 bases). The CDR3 totals 12 residues. Deletions cut 4 bases from V and 3 bases from J, with 8 bases between. Germline loops: CDR1 SGHRS, CDR2 YFSETQ. The CDR3 reads CASSADSYEQYF. The CDR3 region has the DNA TGCGCCAGCAGCGCCGACAGCTACGAGCAGTACTTC.

The rearrangement joins TRBV11-3 to TRBJ2-7; D is possibly TRBD2 (5 bases). The germline V and J ends were trimmed by 5 bases and 3 bases, with 11 bases remaining between them. CDR3 length: 13 amino acids. The germline gives CDR1 SGHNT, CDR2 YENEEA. DNA of the CDR3: TGTGCCAGCAGCCCTGGACTCGACTACGAGCAGTACTTC. It yields the protein CASSPGLDYEQYF.

The rearrangement links TRBV9 to TRBJ1-1, with D tentatively TRBD1 (6 bases). V lost 0 bases to trimming and J lost 6 bases, with 9 bases between them. The CDR3 spans 13 residues. Looked up from germline, CDR1 is SGDLS and CDR2 is YYNGEE. CDR3 sequence (DNA): TGTGCCAGCAGCGTAGCTGGGGGGCCTGAAGCTTTCTTT. Protein: CASSVAGGPEAFF.

The V and J genes are TRBV27 and TRBJ2-2; the D is unclear. The CDR3 extends over 16 amino acids. V was cut by 3 bases and J by 2 bases, with 13 bases left in between. Germline V gene sequence: CDR1 MNHEY, CDR2 SMNVEV (reference sequence). Here the CDR3 reads CASSFGRLKNTGELFF. CDR3 DNA sequence: TGTGCCAGCAGTTTCGGACGGCTTAAAAACACCGGGGAGCTGTTTTTT.

The chain carries TRBV11-2 and TRBJ1-1; D is perhaps TRBD1 (6 bases). The germline V and J ends were trimmed by 0 bases and 0 bases, with 11 bases remaining between them. Germline V gene data show CDR1 as SGHAT and CDR2 as FQNNGV. CDR3 size: 16 residues. CDR3: CASSLEMGAVNTEAFF. CDR3 sequence (DNA): TGTGCCAGCAGCTTAGAGATGGGGGCCGTGAACACTGAAGCTTTCTTT.

The CDR3 loop is CASSTQRKGTYEQYF. DNA of the CDR3: TGTGCCAGCAGCACTCAACGGAAGGGGACCTACGAGCAGTACTTC. The V call is TRBV7-2, the J call TRBJ2-5, with D possibly being TRBD1 (5 bases). Gene TRBJ2-7 matches the end of the DNA better, so the J call may be wrong. Looked up from germline, CDR1 is SGHTA and CDR2 is FQGNSA. This CDR3 region has 15 residues.

V is TRBV11-2 and J is TRBJ2-5, with TRBD1 matching over 9 bases. V lost 4 bases, J lost 0 bases, and 12 bases stayed unmatched. The CDR3 covers 18 residues. Per germline, CDR1 SGHAT and CDR2 FQNNGV. The CDR3 DNA is TGTGCCAGCAGCTCCCACCTTTGGGGGGACAGGGACCAAGAGACCCAGTACTTC. It specifies CASSSHLWGDRDQETQYF. Full variable domain (outside the CDR3, taken from reference TRBV11-2 and TRBJ2-5): EAGVAQSPRYKIIEKRQSVAFWCNPISGHATLYWYQQILGQGPKLLIQFQNNGVVDDSQLPKDRFSAERLKGVDSTLKIQPAKLEDSAVYLCASSSHLWGDRDQETQYFGPGTRLLVL.

This clone was counted a single time. The chain links TRBV9 to TRBJ1-2, with TRBD1 matching over 7 bases. V trimming: 4 bases; J trimming: 3 bases; junction bases outside the gene matches: 9. This CDR3 is built from 15 residues. Germline CDR1 and CDR2: SGDLS and YYNGEE. CDR3 coding DNA: TGTGCCAGCAGCCCGGGACAGAAGAAGGACTATGGCTACACCTTC. Translated: CASSPGQKKDYGYTF.

The CDR3 region has the DNA TGTGCCAGCAGGGAACAGGGAGGGTTGAATGAGCAGTTCTTC. The encoded protein is CASREQGGLNEQFF. This sequence joins TRBV28 and TRBJ2-1, with a possible D match to TRBD2 (7 bases). V was shortened by 6 bases and J by 7 bases, with 16 bases between the two germline ends. The CDR3 consists of 14 residues. In germline, CDR1 is MDHEN, CDR2 SYDVKM. Using reference TRBV28 and TRBJ2-1 for the parts outside the CDR3, the full variable domain is DVKVTQSSRYLVKRTGEKVFLECVQDMDHENMFWYRQDPGLGLRLIYFSYDVKMKEKGDIPEGYSVSREKKERFSLILESASTNQTSMYLCASREQGGLNEQFFGPGTRLTVL.

This clone was seen just once. The chain couples TRBV5-5 to TRBJ1-1; 8 nucleotides match TRBD1. This CDR3 spans 16 amino acids. J lost 1 base, V lost 4 bases, and 9 bases had no gene match. Germline CDR1 and CDR2: SGHKS and YYEKEE (reference sequence). The CDR3 here is CASSKTQGAPNTEAFF. CDR3 nucleotides: TGTGCCAGCAGCAAAACCCAGGGGGCCCCGAACACTGAAGCTTTCTTT.

The gene calls are TRBV27 and TRBJ1-2; 8 bases map to TRBD1. The germline V gene has CDR1 MNHEY and CDR2 SMNVEV (reference sequence). Trimming took 3 bases from V and 6 from J; bases not matched to a gene: 6. The CDR3 spans 14 residues. CDR3 sequence: CASSLLGQDDGYTF. CDR3 nucleotides: TGTGCCAGCAGTTTGCTGGGACAGGATGATGGCTACACCTTC.

The V call is TRBV28, the J call TRBJ2-7; tentative D call: TRBD2 (7 bases). Trimming took off 10 bases at V and 4 bases at J, with 20 bases between the two ends. The CDR3 is made up of 14 amino acids. CDR1 and CDR2 (germline): MDHEN, SYDVKM. Written as DNA, the CDR3 is TGTGCCACCGCTGGGGGGGGCCACCTTTACGAGCAGTACTTC. This translates into CATAGGGHLYEQYF.

In DNA, the CDR3 is TGTGCCACCAGCACCCGGACAGGGGTGGGGTCCACTGAAGCTTTCTTT. It translates to CATSTRTGVGSTEAFF. The chain recombines TRBV15 with TRBJ1-1, with 9 positions matching TRBD1. The trim removed 4 bases at V and 4 bases at J, leaving 10 bases unmatched. The CDR3 consists of 16 residues. CDR1 is LNHNV, CDR2 YYDKDF, per germline (reference sequence).

This chain connects TRBV5-6 to TRBJ2-3, with a weak D call TRBD2 (5 bases). This CDR3 has 14 residues. Germline V gives CDR1 SGHDT, CDR2 YYEEEE. The germline V and J ends were trimmed by 4 bases and 4 bases, with 13 bases remaining between them. The CDR3 bases are TGTGCCAGCAGCCCACTCCGAGCGGCAGATACGCAGTATTTT. It specifies CASSPLRAADTQYF.